The 4 T cell receptor beta chains below were found in one sample sequenced in a study of technical replicates of blood from several donors. The repertoire was sequenced with immunoSEQ multiplex PCR; TCRdb's copy has only in-frame clones and lacks some. The data contain approximately 81,000 clones, 90% to 97% of them seen just once; the ten biggest clones take up more than 0.35%. Material for sequencing was T cells isolated from PBMCs. These receptors all stem from a human donor in good health.

The chain employs TRBV20-1 and TRBJ2-3, with a weak D call TRBD2 (5 bases). Germline assignment: CDR1 DFQATT and CDR2 SNEGSKA (reference sequence). The ends were cut back, 5 bases at V and 4 bases at J, with 7 bases in the middle. This CDR3 has 11 residues. CDR3 bases: TGCAGTGCTGGGAGCTCAGATACGCAGTATTTT. Translating it yields CSAGSSDTQYF.

The genes are TRBV13 and TRBJ2-3; TRBD2 might be the D (5 bases). This CDR3 region has 12 residues. In germline, CDR1 is PRHDT, CDR2 FYEKMQ (reference sequence). With 4 bases removed from V and 9 bases from J, the gap between germline ends came to 11 bases. CDR3 loop: CASSSGLATQYF. In DNA, the CDR3 is TGTGCCAGCAGCTCAGGACTCGCGACGCAGTATTTT. The whole variable domain, remainder taken from reference TRBV13 and TRBJ2-3, is AAGVIQSPRHLIKEKRETATLKCYPIPRHDTVYWYQQGPGQDPQFLISFYEKMQSDKGSIPDRFSAQQFSDYHSELNMSSLELGDSALYFCASSSGLATQYFGPGTRLTVL.

The chain links TRBV28 to TRBJ2-3; tentatively, D is TRBD2 (5 bases). The CDR3 consists of 13 residues. From germline, CDR1 is MDHEN and CDR2 SYDVKM. V dropped 3 bases and J dropped 4 bases, with 8 bases sitting between them. This CDR3 is CASSLRAPDTQYF. CDR3 DNA: TGTGCCAGCAGTTTGAGGGCCCCAGATACGCAGTATTTT.

The V and J genes are TRBV7-3 and TRBJ2-1; 10 nucleotides agree with TRBD2. Trimming removed 4 bases from V and 4 bases from J; junction bases left unmatched: 4. CDR3 length: 15 residues. Per the germline V gene, CDR1 is SGHTA and CDR2 is FQGTGA. The chain's CDR3 is CASSSLLAGYNEQFF. CDR3 coding DNA: TGTGCCAGCAGCTCCTTACTAGCGGGATACAATGAGCAGTTCTTC.